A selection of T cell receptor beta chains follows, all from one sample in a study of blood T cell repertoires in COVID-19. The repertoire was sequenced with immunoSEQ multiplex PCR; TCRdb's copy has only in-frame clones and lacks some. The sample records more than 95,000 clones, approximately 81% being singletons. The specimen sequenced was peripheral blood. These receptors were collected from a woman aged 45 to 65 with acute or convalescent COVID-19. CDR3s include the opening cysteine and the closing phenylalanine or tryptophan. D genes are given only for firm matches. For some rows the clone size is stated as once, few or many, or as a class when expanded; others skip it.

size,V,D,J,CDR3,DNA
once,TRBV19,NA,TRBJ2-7,CASSMNSIYEQYF,TGTGCCAGTAGTATGAACAGTATCTACGAGCAGTACTTC
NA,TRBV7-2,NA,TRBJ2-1,CASSFPGLTNEQFF,TGTGCCAGCAGCTTCCCGGGACTCACTAATGAGCAGTTCTTC
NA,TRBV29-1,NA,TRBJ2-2,CSVERDNTGELFF,TGCAGCGTAGAGAGAGATAACACCGGGGAGCTGTTTTTT
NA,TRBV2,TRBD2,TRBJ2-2,CASSEFSSGRNTGELFF,TGTGCCAGCAGTGAATTTTCCAGCGGGAGGAACACCGGGGAGCTGTTTTTT
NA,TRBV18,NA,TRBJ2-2,CASSPRRDGDGTGELFF,TGTGCCAGCTCACCAAGGCGTGACGGGGATGGCACCGGGGAGCTGTTTTTT
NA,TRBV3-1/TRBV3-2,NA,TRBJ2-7,CASSQEAPREQYF,TGTGCCAGCAGCCAAGAGGCTCCCCGAGAGCAGTACTTC
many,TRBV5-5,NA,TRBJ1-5,CASSLVGGPNQPQHF,TGTGCCAGCAGCTTGGTAGGGGGTCCCAATCAGCCCCAGCATTTT
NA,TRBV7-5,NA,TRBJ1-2,CARTKGARGYTF,TGTGCCAGAACAAAGGGGGCGAGGGGCTACACCTTC
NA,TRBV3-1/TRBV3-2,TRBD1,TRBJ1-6,CASSQMGQGVLPLHF,TGTGCCAGCAGTCAAATGGGACAGGGGGTTTTACCCCTCCACTTT
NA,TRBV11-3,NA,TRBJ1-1,CASSLYGDTEAFF,TGTGCCAGCAGCCTCTACGGGGACACTGAAGCTTTCTTT
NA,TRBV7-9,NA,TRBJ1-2,CASSLTLEGSGYTF,TGTGCCAGCAGCTTAACTCTGGAGGGTTCGGGCTACACCTTC
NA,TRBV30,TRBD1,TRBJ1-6,CAWSVGQGVRRGSPLHF,TGTGCCTGGAGTGTGGGACAGGGGGTCCGCAGGGGTTCACCCCTCCACTTT
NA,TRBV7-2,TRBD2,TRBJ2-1,CASSLRAGAGDNEQFF,TGTGCCAGCAGCTTAAGGGCCGGAGCGGGAGATAATGAGCAGTTCTTC
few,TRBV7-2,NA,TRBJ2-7,CASSLAPGTYEQYF,TGTGCCAGCAGCTTAGCGCCCGGGACCTACGAGCAGTACTTC
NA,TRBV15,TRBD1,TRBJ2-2,CATSKDRGNTGELFF,TGTGCCACCAGCAAAGACAGGGGGAACACCGGGGAGCTGTTTTTT
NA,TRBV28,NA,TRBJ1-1,CASSLGGQHTEAFF,TGTGCCAGCAGTTTAGGTGGGCAGCACACTGAAGCTTTCTTT
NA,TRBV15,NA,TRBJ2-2,CATSRDWRGNTGELFF,TGTGCCACCAGCAGAGACTGGCGGGGAAACACCGGGGAGCTGTTTTTT
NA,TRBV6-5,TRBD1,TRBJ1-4,CASRGTAVTNEKLFF,TGTGCCAGCAGAGGGACAGCCGTTACGAACGAAAAACTGTTTTTT
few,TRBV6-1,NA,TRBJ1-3,CASSDRDGNTIYF,TGTGCCAGCAGTGACAGGGATGGAAACACCATATATTTT
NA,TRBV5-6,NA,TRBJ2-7,CASSPNHRTGISYEQYF,TGTGCCAGCAGCCCTAACCATAGGACGGGAATCTCCTACGAGCAGTACTTC
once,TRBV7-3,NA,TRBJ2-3,CASSLAGASTDTQYF,TGTGCCAGCAGCTTGGCGGGGGCGAGCACAGATACGCAGTATTTT
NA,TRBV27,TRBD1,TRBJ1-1,CASFDRGKAEAFF,TGTGCCAGCTTCGACAGGGGAAAGGCTGAAGCTTTCTTT
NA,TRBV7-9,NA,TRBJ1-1,CAPRGHNTEAFF,TGTGCCCCGCGGGGCCACAACACTGAAGCTTTCTTT
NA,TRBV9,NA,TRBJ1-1,CASSSRGAMNTEAFF,TGTGCCAGCAGCTCACGTGGGGCAATGAACACTGAAGCTTTCTTT
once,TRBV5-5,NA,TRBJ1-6,CASSLSPSSYNSPLHF,TGTGCCAGCAGCTTATCGCCGAGCTCCTATAATTCACCCCTCCACTTT
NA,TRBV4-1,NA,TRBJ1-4,CASSQGDRRLGATNEKLFF,TGCGCCAGCAGCCAAGGAGACAGGCGCCTGGGGGCAACTAATGAAAAACTGTTTTTT
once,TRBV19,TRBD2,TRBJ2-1,CASSPYGGASNEQFF,TGTGCCAGTAGTCCTTACGGGGGGGCGAGCAATGAGCAGTTCTTC
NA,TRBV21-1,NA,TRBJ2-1,CASSKVQRGPRRVEQFF,TGTGCCAGCAGCAAAGTGCAGCGGGGACCTCGTAGGGTCGAGCAGTTCTTC
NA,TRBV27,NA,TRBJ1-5,CASSQRPRSDSNQPQHF,TGTGCCAGCAGCCAACGACCGCGGTCCGATAGCAATCAGCCCCAGCATTTT
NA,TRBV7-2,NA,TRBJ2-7,CASSFVGGPSYEQYF,TGTGCCAGCAGCTTTGTGGGAGGCCCCTCCTACGAGCAGTACTTC
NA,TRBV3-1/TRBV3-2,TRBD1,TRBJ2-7,CASSPGTGSFYEQYF,TGTGCCAGCAGCCCAGGGACAGGGAGTTTCTACGAGCAGTACTTC
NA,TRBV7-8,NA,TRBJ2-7,CASSLAGQGRSYEQYF,TGTGCCAGCAGCTTAGCCGGGCAGGGGCGTTCCTACGAGCAGTACTTC
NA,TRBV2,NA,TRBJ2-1,CASSERGFTYNEQFF,TGTGCCAGCAGTGAAAGGGGGTTCACCTACAATGAGCAGTTCTTC
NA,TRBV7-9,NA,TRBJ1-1,CASSLVDSYMNTEAFF,TGTGCCAGCAGCTTAGTCGACAGCTACATGAACACTGAAGCTTTCTTT
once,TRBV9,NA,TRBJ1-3,CASSVGSAGNTIYF,TGTGCCAGCAGCGTAGGGTCGGCTGGAAACACCATATATTTT
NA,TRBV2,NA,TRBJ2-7,CASSRSYEQYF,TGTGCCAGCAGTCGGTCCTACGAGCAGTACTTC
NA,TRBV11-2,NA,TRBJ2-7,CASSSTSGFEQYF,TGTGCCAGCAGCTCAACCTCAGGGTTCGAGCAGTACTTC
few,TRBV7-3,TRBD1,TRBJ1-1,CASSARGDTEAFF,TGTGCCAGCAGCGCCAGGGGGGACACTGAAGCTTTCTTT
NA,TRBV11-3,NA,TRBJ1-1,CASSPAAETEAFF,TGTGCCAGCAGCCCAGCGGCGGAGACTGAAGCTTTCTTT
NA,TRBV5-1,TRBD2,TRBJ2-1,CASSPGDVLAGGSEQFF,TGCGCCAGCAGCCCCGGTGATGTGCTAGCGGGAGGATCGGAGCAGTTCTTC
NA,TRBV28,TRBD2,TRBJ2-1,CASSFLAGGPNEQFF,TGTGCCAGCAGTTTTTTAGCGGGAGGCCCCAATGAGCAGTTCTTC
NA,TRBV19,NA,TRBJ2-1,CASSGLLLNEQFF,TGTGCCAGTAGTGGACTATTACTAAATGAGCAGTTCTTC
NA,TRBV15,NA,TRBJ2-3,CATSRGTGSGTDTQYF,TGTGCCACCAGCAGAGGCACAGGGAGTGGCACAGATACGCAGTATTTT
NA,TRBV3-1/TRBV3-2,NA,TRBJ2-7,CASSQAHYEQYF,TGTGCCAGCAGCCAGGCCCACTACGAGCAGTACTTC
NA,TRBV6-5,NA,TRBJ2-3,CATRDTGTDTQYF,TGTGCCACACGGGACACGGGCACAGATACGCAGTATTTT
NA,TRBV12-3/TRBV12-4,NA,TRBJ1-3,CASSLTAGNTIYF,TGTGCCAGCAGTTTGACAGCTGGAAACACCATATATTTT
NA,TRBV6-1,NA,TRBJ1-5,CASSEPGNNQPQHF,TGTGCCAGCAGTGAACCAGGCAACAATCAGCCCCAGCATTTT
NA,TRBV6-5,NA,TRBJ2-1,CASSHRRGAYNEQFF,TGTGCCAGCAGCCACAGGAGGGGTGCCTACAATGAGCAGTTCTTC
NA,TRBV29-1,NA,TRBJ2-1,CSVIRGGDEQFF,TGCAGCGTGATCCGAGGGGGAGATGAGCAGTTCTTC
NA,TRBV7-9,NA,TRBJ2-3,CASSQEGQSTDTQYF,TGTGCCAGCAGCCAGGAGGGACAGAGCACAGATACGCAGTATTTT
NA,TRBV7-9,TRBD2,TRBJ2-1,CASSPVAGGKQFF,TGTGCCAGCAGCCCAGTGGCGGGAGGCAAGCAGTTCTTC
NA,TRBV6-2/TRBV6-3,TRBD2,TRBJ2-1,CASSYSWASGGNEQFF,TGTGCCAGCAGTTACAGTTGGGCTAGCGGGGGCAATGAGCAGTTCTTC